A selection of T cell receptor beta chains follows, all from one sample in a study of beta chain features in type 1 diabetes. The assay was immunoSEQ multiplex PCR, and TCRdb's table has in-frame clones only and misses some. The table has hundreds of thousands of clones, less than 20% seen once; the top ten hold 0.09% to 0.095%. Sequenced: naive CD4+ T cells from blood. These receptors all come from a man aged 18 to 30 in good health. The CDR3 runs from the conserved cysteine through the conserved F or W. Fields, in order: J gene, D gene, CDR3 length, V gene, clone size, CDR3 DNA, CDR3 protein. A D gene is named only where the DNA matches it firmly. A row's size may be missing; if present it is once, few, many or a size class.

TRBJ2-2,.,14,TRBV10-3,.,TGTGCCATCAGTGAGTCGAGTTTTTCCGGGGAGCTGTTTTTT,CAISESSFSGELFF
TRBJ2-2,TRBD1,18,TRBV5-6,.,TGTGCCAGCAGCTTGGTCCCGGGACAGGGAATTTGGTCCGGGGAGCTGTTTTTT,CASSLVPGQGIWSGELFF
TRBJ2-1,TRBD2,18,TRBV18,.,TGTGCCAGCTCACCCCTCCAGCCGGGACTAGCGGGATACAATGAGCAGTTCTTC,CASSPLQPGLAGYNEQFF
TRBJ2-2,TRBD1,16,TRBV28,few,TGTGCCAGCAGTCCCACGGGACAGCCCCGAACCGGGGAGCTGTTTTTT,CASSPTGQPRTGELFF
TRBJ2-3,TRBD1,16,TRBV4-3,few,TGCGCCAGCAGCCAAGTGGTGAGGACAGGGGGCGTTACGCAGTATTTT,CASSQVVRTGGVTQYF
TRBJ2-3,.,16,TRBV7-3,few,TGTGCCAGCAGCTTAACGTCCGGGGTAGGGACAGATACGCAGTATTTT,CASSLTSGVGTDTQYF
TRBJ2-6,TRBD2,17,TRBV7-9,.,TGTGCCAGCAGCGGAACTAGCGGTTTCTCTGGGGCCAACGTCCTGACTTTC,CASSGTSGFSGANVLTF
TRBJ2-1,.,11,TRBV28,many,TGTGCCAGCCGCCTAAACAATGAGCAGTTCTTC,CASRLNNEQFF
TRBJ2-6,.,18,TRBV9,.,TGTGCCAGCAGCGTAGCTGACAGCCCAGCCTCTGGGGCCAACGTCCTGACTTTC,CASSVADSPASGANVLTF
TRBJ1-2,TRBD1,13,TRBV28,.,TGTGCCAGCAGTCCGGGACAGTCCTATGGCTACACCTTC,CASSPGQSYGYTF
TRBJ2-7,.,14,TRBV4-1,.,TGCGCCAGCAGCCAACGGGGTGATTCCTACGAGCAGTACTTC,CASSQRGDSYEQYF
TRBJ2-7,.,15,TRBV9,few,TGTGCCAGCAGCATCGACGGGGCAGTCTCCTACGAGCAGTACTTC,CASSIDGAVSYEQYF
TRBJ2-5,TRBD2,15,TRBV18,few,TGTGCCAGCTCACTTGGACTAGCGGCACAAGAGACCCAGTACTTC,CASSLGLAAQETQYF
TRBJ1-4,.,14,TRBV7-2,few,TGTGCCAGCAGCATACAGGCAGCTAATGAAAAACTGTTTTTT,CASSIQAANEKLFF
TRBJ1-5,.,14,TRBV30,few,TGTGCCTGGAGTCACCTCCAGGGGCGTCAGCCCCAGCATTTT,CAWSHLQGRQPQHF
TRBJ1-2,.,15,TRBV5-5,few,TGTGCCAGCAGCTTCGACAGCGTCTCCCTCTATGGCTACACCTTC,CASSFDSVSLYGYTF
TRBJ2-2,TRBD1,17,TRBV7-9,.,TGTGCCAGCAGCCCTTACAGGGGGCTCGGAACTTCAGGGGAGCTGTTTTTT,CASSPYRGLGTSGELFF